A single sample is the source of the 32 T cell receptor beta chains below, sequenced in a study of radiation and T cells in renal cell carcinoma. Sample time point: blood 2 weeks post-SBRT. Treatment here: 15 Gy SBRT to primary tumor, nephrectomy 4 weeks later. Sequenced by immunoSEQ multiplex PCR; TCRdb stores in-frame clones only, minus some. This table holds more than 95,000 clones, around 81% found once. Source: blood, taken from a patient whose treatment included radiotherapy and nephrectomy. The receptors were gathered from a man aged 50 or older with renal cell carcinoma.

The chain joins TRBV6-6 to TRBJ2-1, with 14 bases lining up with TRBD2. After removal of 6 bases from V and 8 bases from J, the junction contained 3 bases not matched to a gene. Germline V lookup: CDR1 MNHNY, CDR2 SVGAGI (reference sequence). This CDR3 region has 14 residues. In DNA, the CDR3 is TGTGCCAGCAGGGGGACTAGCGGGGGTGATGAGCAGTTCTTC. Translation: CASRGTSGGDEQFF.

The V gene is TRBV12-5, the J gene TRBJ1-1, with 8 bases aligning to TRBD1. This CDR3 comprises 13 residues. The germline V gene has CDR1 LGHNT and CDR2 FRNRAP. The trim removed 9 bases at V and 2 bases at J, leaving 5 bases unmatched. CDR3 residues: CASLTGVNTEAFF. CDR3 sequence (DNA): TGTGCTAGCCTGACAGGGGTTAACACTGAAGCTTTCTTT.

The CDR3 region has the DNA TGTGCCAGCAGCTTAGGGCAGGGAGCAGATACGCAGTATTTT. Amino acid sequence: CASSLGQGADTQYF. The rearrangement uses TRBV7-2 and TRBJ2-3, with D tentatively TRBD1 or TRBD2 (5 bases each). This CDR3 has 14 residues. The V end was cut by 1 base, the J end by 4 bases, with 9 bases between. Germline V gene data show CDR1 as SGHTA and CDR2 as FQGNSA. Full variable domain (outside the CDR3, taken from reference TRBV7-2 and TRBJ2-3): GAGVSQSPSNKVTEKGKDVELRCDPISGHTALYWYRQSLGQGLEFLIYFQGNSAPDKSGLPSDRFSAERTGGSVSTLTIQRTQQEDSAVYLCASSLGQGADTQYFGPGTRLTVL.

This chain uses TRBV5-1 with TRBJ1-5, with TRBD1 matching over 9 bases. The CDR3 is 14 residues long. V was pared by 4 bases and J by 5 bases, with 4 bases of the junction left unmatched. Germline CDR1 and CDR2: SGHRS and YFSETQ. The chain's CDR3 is CASSPGTGYQPQHF. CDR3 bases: TGCGCCAGCAGCCCAGGGACAGGGTATCAGCCCCAGCATTTT.

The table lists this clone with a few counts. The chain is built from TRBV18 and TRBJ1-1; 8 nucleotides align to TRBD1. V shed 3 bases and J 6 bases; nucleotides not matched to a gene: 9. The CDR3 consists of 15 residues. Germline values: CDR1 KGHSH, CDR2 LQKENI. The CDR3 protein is CASSPWTGRRAEAFF. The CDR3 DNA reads TGTGCCAGCTCACCTTGGACAGGGCGTAGGGCTGAAGCTTTCTTT.

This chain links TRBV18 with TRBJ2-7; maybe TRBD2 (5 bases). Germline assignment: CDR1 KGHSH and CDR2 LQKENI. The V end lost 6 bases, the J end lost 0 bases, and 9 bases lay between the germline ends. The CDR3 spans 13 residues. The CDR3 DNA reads TGTGCCAGCTCCCCGGGGAACTCCTACGAGCAGTACTTC. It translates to CASSPGNSYEQYF.

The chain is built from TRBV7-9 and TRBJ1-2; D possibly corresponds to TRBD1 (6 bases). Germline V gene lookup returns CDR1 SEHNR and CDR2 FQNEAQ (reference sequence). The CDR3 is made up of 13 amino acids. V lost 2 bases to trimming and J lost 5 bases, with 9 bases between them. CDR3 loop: CASSLPGQYGYTF. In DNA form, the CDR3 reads TGTGCCAGCAGCTTACCCGGACAGTATGGCTACACCTTC.

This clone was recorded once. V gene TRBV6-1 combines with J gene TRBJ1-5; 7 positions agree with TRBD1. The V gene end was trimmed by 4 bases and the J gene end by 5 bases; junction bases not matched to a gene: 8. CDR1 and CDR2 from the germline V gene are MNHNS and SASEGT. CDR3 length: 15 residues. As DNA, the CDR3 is TGTGCCAGCAGTGGCTGGACAGGCGAGTATCAGCCCCAGCATTTT. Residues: CASSGWTGEYQPQHF.

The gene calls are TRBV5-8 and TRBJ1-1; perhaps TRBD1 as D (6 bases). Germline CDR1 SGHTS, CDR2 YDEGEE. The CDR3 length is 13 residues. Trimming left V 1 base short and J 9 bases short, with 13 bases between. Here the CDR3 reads CASSLWQGFQAFF. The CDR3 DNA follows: TGTGCCAGCAGCTTGTGGCAGGGGTTTCAAGCTTTCTTT.

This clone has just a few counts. CDR3 in DNA: TGTGCCAGCAGCCCTACCCGAAACACTGAAGCTTTCTTT. Its translation is CASSPTRNTEAFF. V gene TRBV7-9 combines with J gene TRBJ1-1; D remains ambiguous. The CDR3 spans 13 residues. The germline gives CDR1 SEHNR, CDR2 FQNEAQ (reference sequence). V was shortened by 5 bases and J by 2 bases, with 9 bases between the two germline ends.

CDR3 sequence: CASSELAGRQETQYF. In DNA, the CDR3 is TGTGCCAGCAGTGAGCTAGCGGGGCGTCAAGAGACCCAGTACTTC. The chain carries TRBV2 and TRBJ2-5; 9 nucleotides agree with TRBD2. CDR3 length equals 15 residues. V dropped 3 bases and J dropped 2; count of bases not matched to a gene: 4. The V gene's germline CDR1 is SNHLY and CDR2 FYNNEI. Full variable domain (rest looked up from reference TRBV2 and TRBJ2-5): EPEVTQTPSHQVTQMGQEVILRCVPISNHLYFYWYRQILGQKVEFLVSFYNNEISEKSEIFDDQFSVERPDGSNFTLKIRSTKLEDSAMYFCASSELAGRQETQYFGPGTRLLVL.

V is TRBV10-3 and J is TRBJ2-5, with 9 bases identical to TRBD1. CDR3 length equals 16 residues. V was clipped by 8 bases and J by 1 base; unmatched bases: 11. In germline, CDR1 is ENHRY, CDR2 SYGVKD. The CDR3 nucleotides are TGTGCCATCGGGCGGGGAGGACAGGGGCTCCAAGAGACCCAGTACTTC. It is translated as CAIGRGGQGLQETQYF.

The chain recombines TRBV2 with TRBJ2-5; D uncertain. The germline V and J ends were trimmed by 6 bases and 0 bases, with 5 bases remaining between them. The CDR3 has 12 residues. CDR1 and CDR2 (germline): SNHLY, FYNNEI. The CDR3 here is CASRQDQETQYF. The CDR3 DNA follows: TGTGCCAGCAGACAAGACCAAGAGACCCAGTACTTC.

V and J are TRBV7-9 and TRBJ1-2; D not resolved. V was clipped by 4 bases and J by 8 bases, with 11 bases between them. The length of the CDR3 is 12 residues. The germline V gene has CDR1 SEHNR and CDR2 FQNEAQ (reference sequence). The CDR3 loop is CASSSTWVGYTF. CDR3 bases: TGTGCCAGCAGCTCCACATGGGTCGGCTACACCTTC.

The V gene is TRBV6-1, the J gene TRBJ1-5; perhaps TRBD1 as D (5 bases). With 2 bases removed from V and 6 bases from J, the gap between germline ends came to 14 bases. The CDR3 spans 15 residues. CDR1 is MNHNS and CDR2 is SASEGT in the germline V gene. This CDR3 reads CASSEFRGSSQPQHF. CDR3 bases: TGTGCCAGCAGTGAATTCCGGGGCTCCAGTCAGCCCCAGCATTTT.

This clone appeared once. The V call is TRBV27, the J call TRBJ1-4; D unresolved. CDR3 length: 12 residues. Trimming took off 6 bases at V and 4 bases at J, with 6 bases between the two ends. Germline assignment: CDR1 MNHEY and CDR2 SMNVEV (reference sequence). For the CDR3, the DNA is TGTGCCAGCAGCCCGCGTAATGAAAAACTGTTTTTT. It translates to CASSPRNEKLFF. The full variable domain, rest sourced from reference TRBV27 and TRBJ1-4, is EAQVTQNPRYLITVTGKKLTVTCSQNMNHEYMSWYRQDPGLGLRQIYYSMNVEVTDKGDVPEGYKVSRKEKRNFPLILESPSPNQTSLYFCASSPRNEKLFFGSGTQLSVL.

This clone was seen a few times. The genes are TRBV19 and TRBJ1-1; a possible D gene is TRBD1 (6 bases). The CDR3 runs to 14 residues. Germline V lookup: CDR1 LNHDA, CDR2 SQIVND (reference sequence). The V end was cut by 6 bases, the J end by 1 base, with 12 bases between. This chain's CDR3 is CASRTTGWNTEAFF. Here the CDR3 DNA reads TGTGCCAGTAGGACTACAGGGTGGAACACTGAAGCTTTCTTT.

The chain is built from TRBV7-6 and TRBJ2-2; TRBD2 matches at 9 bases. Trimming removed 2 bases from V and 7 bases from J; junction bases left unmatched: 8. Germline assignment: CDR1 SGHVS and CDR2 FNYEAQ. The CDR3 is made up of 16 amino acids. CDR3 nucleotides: TGTGCCAGCAGCTTAAACGATGTAGCGGGAGTCGGGGAGCTGTTTTTT. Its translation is CASSLNDVAGVGELFF.

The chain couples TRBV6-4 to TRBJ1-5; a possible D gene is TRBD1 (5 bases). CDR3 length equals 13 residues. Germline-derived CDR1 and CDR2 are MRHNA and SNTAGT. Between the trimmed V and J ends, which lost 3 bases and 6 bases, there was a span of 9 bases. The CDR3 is CASSEGGGQPQHF. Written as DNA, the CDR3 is TGTGCCAGCAGTGAGGGCGGGGGTCAGCCCCAGCATTTT.

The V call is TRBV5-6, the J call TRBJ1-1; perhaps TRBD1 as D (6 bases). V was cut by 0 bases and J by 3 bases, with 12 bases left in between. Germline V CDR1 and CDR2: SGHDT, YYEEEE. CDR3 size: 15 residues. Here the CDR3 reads CASSLGYRADTEAFF. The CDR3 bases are TGTGCCAGCAGCTTGGGGTACAGGGCGGACACTGAAGCTTTCTTT. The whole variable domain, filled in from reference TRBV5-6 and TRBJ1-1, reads DAGVTQSPTHLIKTRGQQVTLRCSPKSGHDTVSWYQQALGQGPQFIFQYYEEEERQRGNFPDRFSGHQFPNYSSELNVNALLLGDSALYLCASSLGYRADTEAFFGQGTRLTVV.

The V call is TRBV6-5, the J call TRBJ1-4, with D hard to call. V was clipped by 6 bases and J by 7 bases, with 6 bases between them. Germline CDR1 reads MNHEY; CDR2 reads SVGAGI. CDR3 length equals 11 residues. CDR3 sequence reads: CASRNSEKLFF. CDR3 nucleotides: TGTGCCAGCAGAAACTCTGAAAAACTGTTTTTT.

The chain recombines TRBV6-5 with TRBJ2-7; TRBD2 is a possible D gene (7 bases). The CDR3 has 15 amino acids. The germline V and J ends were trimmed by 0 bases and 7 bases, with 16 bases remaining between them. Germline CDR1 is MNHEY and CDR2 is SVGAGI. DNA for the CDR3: TGTGCCAGCAGTTACTCGATGATCGGGGGGCGGGAGCAGTACTTC. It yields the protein CASSYSMIGGREQYF.

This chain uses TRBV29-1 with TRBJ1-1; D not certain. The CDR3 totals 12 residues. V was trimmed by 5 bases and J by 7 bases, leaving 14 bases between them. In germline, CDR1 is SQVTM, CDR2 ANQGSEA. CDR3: CSVHGWEGEAFF. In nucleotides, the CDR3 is TGCAGCGTTCACGGTTGGGAGGGTGAAGCTTTCTTT.

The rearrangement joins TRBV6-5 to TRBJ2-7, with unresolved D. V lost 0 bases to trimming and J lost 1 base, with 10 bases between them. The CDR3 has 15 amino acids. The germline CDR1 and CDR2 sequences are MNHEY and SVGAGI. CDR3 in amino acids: CASSYSDKLSYEQYF. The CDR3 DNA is TGTGCCAGCAGTTACTCCGATAAGCTTTCCTACGAGCAGTACTTC.

CDR3 DNA sequence: TGCGCCAGCAGCCCGGGACGGAGGGCATCTGGAAACACCATATATTTT. Translating it yields CASSPGRRASGNTIYF. The chain carries TRBV5-1 and TRBJ1-3, with D perhaps TRBD1 (5 bases). This CDR3 has 16 residues. Deletions cut 4 bases from V and 1 base from J, with 15 bases between. Germline-derived CDR1 and CDR2 are SGHRS and YFSETQ.

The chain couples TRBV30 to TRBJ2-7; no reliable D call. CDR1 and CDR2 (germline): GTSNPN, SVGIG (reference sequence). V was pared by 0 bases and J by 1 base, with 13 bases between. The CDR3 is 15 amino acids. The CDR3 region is CAWSVQSLNSYEQYF. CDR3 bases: TGTGCCTGGAGTGTACAGAGCCTAAATTCCTACGAGCAGTACTTC.

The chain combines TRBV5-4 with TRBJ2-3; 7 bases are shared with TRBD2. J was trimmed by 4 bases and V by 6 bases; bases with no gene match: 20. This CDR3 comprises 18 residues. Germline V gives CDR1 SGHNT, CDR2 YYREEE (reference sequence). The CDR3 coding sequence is TGTGCCAGCACCAGGTCTATCGGGCTAGCGGAGTCCCCAGATACGCAGTATTTT. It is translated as CASTRSIGLAESPDTQYF. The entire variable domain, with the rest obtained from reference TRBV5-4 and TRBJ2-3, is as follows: ETGVTQSPTHLIKTRGQQVTLRCSSQSGHNTVSWYQQALGQGPQFIFQYYREEENGRGNFPPRFSGLQFPNYSSELNVNALELDDSALYLCASTRSIGLAESPDTQYFGPGTRLTVL.

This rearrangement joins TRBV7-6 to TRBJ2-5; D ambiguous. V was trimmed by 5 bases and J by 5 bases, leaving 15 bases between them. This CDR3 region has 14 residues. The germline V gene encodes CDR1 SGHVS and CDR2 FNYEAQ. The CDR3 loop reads CASSPSVTTETQYF. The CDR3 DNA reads TGTGCCAGCAGCCCTTCCGTCACCACGGAGACCCAGTACTTC. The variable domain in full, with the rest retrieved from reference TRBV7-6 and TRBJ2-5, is GAGVSQSPRYKVTKRGQDVALRCDPISGHVSLYWYRQALGQGPEFLTYFNYEAQQDKSGLPNDRFSAERPEGSISTLTIQRTEQRDSAMYRCASSPSVTTETQYFGPGTRLLVL.

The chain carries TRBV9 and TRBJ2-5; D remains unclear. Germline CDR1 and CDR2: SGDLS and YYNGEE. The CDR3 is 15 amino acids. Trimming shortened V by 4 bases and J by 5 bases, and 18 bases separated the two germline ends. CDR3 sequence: CASSIQAYEEETQYF. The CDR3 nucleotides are TGTGCCAGCAGCATTCAAGCTTATGAAGAGGAGACCCAGTACTTC.

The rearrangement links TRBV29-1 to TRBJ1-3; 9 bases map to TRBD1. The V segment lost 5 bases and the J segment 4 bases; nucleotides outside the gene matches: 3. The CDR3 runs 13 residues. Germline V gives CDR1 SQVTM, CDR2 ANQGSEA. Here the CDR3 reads CSVSGQGGNTIYF. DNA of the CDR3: TGCAGCGTTTCGGGACAGGGAGGAAACACCATATATTTT.

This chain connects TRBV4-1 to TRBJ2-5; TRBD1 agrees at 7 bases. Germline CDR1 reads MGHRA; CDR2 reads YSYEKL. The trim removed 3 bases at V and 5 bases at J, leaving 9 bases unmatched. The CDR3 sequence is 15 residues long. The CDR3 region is CASSHTGTVHETQYF. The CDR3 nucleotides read TGCGCCAGCAGCCATACCGGGACAGTCCACGAGACCCAGTACTTC.

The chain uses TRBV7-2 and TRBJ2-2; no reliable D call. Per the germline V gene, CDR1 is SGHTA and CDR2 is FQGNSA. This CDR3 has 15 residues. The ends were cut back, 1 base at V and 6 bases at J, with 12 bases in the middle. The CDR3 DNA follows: TGTGCCAGCAGCTTAGGTGGTATTGGCGCCGGGGAGCTGTTTTTT. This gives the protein CASSLGGIGAGELFF.